The present T cell receptor (beta chain) was sequenced within a study of PD-1 blockade in classical Hodgkin lymphoma. Germline V lookup: CDR1 LNHDA, CDR2 SQIVND (reference sequence). The ends were cut back, 3 bases at V and 3 bases at J, with 9 bases in the middle. The CDR3 contains 15 residues. This sample's time point: cycle 4 day 1 (C4D1), after 5 to 7 weeks of nivolumab. Each patient's relapse followed autologous stem cell transplantation, and brentuximab vedotin exposure varied. Complete response, partial response or progressive disease was each patient's best response. About this clone: No antigen is known for it.

Study conclusions and caveats: Reported baseline diversity: healthy donors highest, relapsed/refractory patients lowest. Researchers reported that CD4+ TCR diversity, though not CD8+, rose significantly by C4D1.

Measured with immunoSEQ multiplex PCR; TCRdb has only the in-frame clones, and not every one. The data contain 90,000 or so clones, around 80% of them singletons. The specimen comprised peripheral blood mononuclear cells (PBMCs), sampled before the fourth cycle of nivolumab. The rearrangement joins TRBV19 to TRBJ1-6; D unresolved. This TCR was sampled from a human donor with classical Hodgkin lymphoma. CDR3 loop: CASSMGSLYNSPLHF. CDR3 sequence (DNA): TGTGCCAGTAGTATGGGATCCCTCTATAATTCACCCCTCCACTTT.